The 23 T cell receptor beta chains below come from one sample, sequenced in a study of blood T cell repertoires in COVID-19. TCRdb keeps only in-frame clones here, not all; method: immunoSEQ multiplex PCR. Here the sample spans about 230,000 clones, 84% being singletons. The sequenced sample was peripheral blood. Receptor source: a woman aged 80 or over with active or convalescent COVID-19.

The genes are TRBV11-2 and TRBJ1-3, with D perhaps matching TRBD1 (6 bases). The ends were cut back, 0 bases at V and 0 bases at J, with 9 bases in the middle. From germline, CDR1 is SGHAT and CDR2 FQNNGV. The CDR3 totals 16 residues. In nucleotides, the CDR3 is TGTGCCAGCAGCTTAGATCCGACAGGCTCTGGAAACACCATATATTTT. Encoded protein: CASSLDPTGSGNTIYF. Full variable domain (rest looked up from reference TRBV11-2 and TRBJ1-3): EAGVAQSPRYKIIEKRQSVAFWCNPISGHATLYWYQQILGQGPKLLIQFQNNGVVDDSQLPKDRFSAERLKGVDSTLKIQPAKLEDSAVYLCASSLDPTGSGNTIYFGEGSWLTVV.

This chain uses TRBV19 with TRBJ1-2; TRBD1 is a possible D gene (6 bases). The CDR3 consists of 15 residues. Germline CDR1 and CDR2: LNHDA and SQIVND (reference sequence). Trimming removed 2 bases at V and 2 bases at J, with 12 bases between. CDR3 loop: CASSIPRGPNYGYTF. CDR3 sequence (DNA): TGTGCCAGTAGTATACCGCGGGGGCCAAACTATGGCTACACCTTC.

The chain links TRBV4-3 to TRBJ1-2; no reliable D call. Germline V gene sequence: CDR1 LGHNA, CDR2 YSLEER. The CDR3 has 14 amino acids. V lost 4 bases and J 7 bases, leaving 16 bases between the germline ends. CDR3 DNA: TGCGCCAGCAGCCCGCAGCCCGAGGTTTCTGGCTACACCTTC. Its protein is CASSPQPEVSGYTF.

In its sample, this clone was seen once. Other DNA sequences in this sample translate to the same CDR3. The rearrangement uses TRBV6-4 and TRBJ1-2; unclear D gene. The germline CDR1 and CDR2 sequences are MRHNA and SNTAGT. This CDR3 spans 12 amino acids. V lost 2 bases, J lost 5 bases, and 6 bases lay in between. The CDR3 bases are TGTGCCAGCAGTGACCGGGGTTATGGCTACACCTTC. This sequence encodes CASSDRGYGYTF.

V gene TRBV5-1 combines with J gene TRBJ2-2; D call uncertain. The CDR3 contains 13 residues. Germline V gives CDR1 SGHRS, CDR2 YFSETQ. V was trimmed by 6 bases and J by 6 bases, leaving 12 bases between them. The CDR3 nucleotides read TGCGCCAGCAATATCGTGGGCGCCGGGGAGCTGTTTTTT. It translates to CASNIVGAGELFF.

The V gene is TRBV6-4, the J gene TRBJ2-7, with 11 bases lining up with TRBD2. The CDR3 spans 17 residues. Germline trimming cut 5 bases from V and 3 bases from J; bases unmatched to any gene: 12. From germline, CDR1 is MRHNA and CDR2 SNTAGT. The CDR3 bases are TGTGCCAGCAGTCCCTTTACCGGGACTAGCGGCTTCTACGAGCAGTACTTC. Its translation: CASSPFTGTSGFYEQYF.

The chain couples TRBV10-3 to TRBJ2-3; 9 positions match TRBD1. This CDR3 contains 16 residues. CDR1 is ENHRY, CDR2 SYGVKD, per germline. Trimming took 5 bases from V and 0 from J; bases not matched to a gene: 6. CDR3 amino acids: CAISKTGGPSTDTQYF. DNA for the CDR3: TGTGCCATCAGTAAAACAGGGGGCCCTAGCACAGATACGCAGTATTTT.

This sequence joins TRBV5-8 and TRBJ2-2; D call uncertain. Per germline, CDR1 SGHTS and CDR2 YDEGEE. This CDR3 spans 14 amino acids. The V gene lost 2 bases and the J gene lost 4 bases, with 9 bases spanning the gap. The CDR3 loop is CASSFSYPTGELFF. DNA of the CDR3: TGTGCCAGCAGCTTCTCTTATCCCACCGGGGAGCTGTTTTTT.

J is TRBJ2-5 and V is TRBV7-2, with D tentatively TRBD2 (5 bases). The CDR3 totals 13 residues. Trimming cost V 1 base and J 5 bases, with 8 bases left between them. The germline gives CDR1 SGHTA, CDR2 FQGNSA. CDR3 in DNA: TGTGCCAGCAGCTTAGGAGGGCCTGAGACCCAGTACTTC. Translated: CASSLGGPETQYF. Full variable domain (remainder filled in from reference TRBV7-2 and TRBJ2-5): GAGVSQSPSNKVTEKGKDVELRCDPISGHTALYWYRQSLGQGLEFLIYFQGNSAPDKSGLPSDRFSAERTGGSVSTLTIQRTQQEDSAVYLCASSLGGPETQYFGPGTRLLVL.

This chain uses TRBV12-3 or TRBV12-4 with TRBJ2-5, with D perhaps matching TRBD2 (6 bases). This CDR3 has 13 residues. Trimming stripped 9 bases from V and 5 bases from J, with 16 bases between. DNA for the CDR3: TGTGCCAGTTCCTTTGCGGGACGGGAGACCCAGTACTTC. The encoded protein is CASSFAGRETQYF.

The chain has TRBV2 and TRBJ1-2, with 7 bases matching TRBD1. The CDR3 has 13 residues. The J segment lost 12 bases and the V segment lost 7 bases, leaving 14 bases of the junction unmatched. Germline CDR1 is SNHLY and CDR2 is FYNNEI. This CDR3 is CASTRTGLELHTF. In DNA form, the CDR3 reads TGTGCCAGCACCCGGACAGGATTGGAGCTACACACCTTC.

The J gene is TRBJ2-3, the V gene TRBV7-3; TRBD2 agrees at 10 bases. The length of the CDR3 is 18 residues. Germline V gene lookup returns CDR1 SGHTA and CDR2 FQGTGA. V was pared by 5 bases and J by 6 bases, with 17 bases of the junction left unmatched. CDR3 protein: CASSPERKTSGPADTQYF. CDR3 coding DNA: TGTGCCAGCAGCCCCGAGAGGAAGACTAGCGGGCCAGCGGATACGCAGTATTTT.

This clone appeared once. The rearrangement uses TRBV29-1 and TRBJ2-1; 7 bases are shared with TRBD2. The germline CDR1 and CDR2 sequences are SQVTM and ANQGSEA. J lost 4 bases, V lost 3 bases, and 0 bases had no gene match. CDR3 size: 12 residues. The CDR3 nucleotides read TGCAGCGTTGATAGCGGGTACAATGAGCAGTTCTTC. Translation gives CSVDSGYNEQFF.

The CDR3 coding sequence is TGTGCCACCAGTCGGACAGGGTTCTATGGCTACACCTTC. It specifies CATSRTGFYGYTF. The genes are TRBV24-1 and TRBJ1-2; 8 nucleotides agree with TRBD1. The V gene end was trimmed by 6 bases and the J gene end by 4 bases; junction bases not matched to a gene: 3. This CDR3 has 13 amino acids. Germline V gene sequence: CDR1 KGHDR, CDR2 SFDVKD.

The genes are TRBV27 and TRBJ2-7, with D maybe TRBD1 (5 bases). Germline-derived CDR1 and CDR2 are MNHEY and SMNVEV (reference sequence). Trimming shortened V by 6 bases and J by 7 bases, and 13 bases separated the two germline ends. There are 12 residues in the CDR3. CDR3: CASSKHGHEQYF. DNA for the CDR3: TGTGCCAGCAGCAAGCATGGACATGAGCAGTACTTC.

The CDR3 bases are TGTGCCAGCAGCCTGAAGACAGGGAATAGGGATGAGCAGTTCTTC. This codes for CASSLKTGNRDEQFF. This chain links TRBV7-3 with TRBJ2-1; 7 nucleotides align to TRBD1. Germline lookup yields CDR1 SGHTA and CDR2 FQGTGA. The trim removed 5 bases at V and 8 bases at J, leaving 12 bases unmatched. The CDR3 totals 15 residues.

The J gene is TRBJ1-2, the V gene TRBV30; D may be TRBD1 (6 bases). V shed 0 bases and J shed 5 bases, with 19 bases lying between them. The CDR3 covers 16 residues. Per germline, CDR1 GTSNPN and CDR2 SVGIG (reference sequence). DNA of the CDR3: TGTGCCTGGAGTGTAGGCCCCGGGTGGCAGGGGTATGGCTACACCTTC. The encoded protein is CAWSVGPGWQGYGYTF.

This rearrangement joins TRBV9 to TRBJ1-6; D is unclear. The germline V and J ends were trimmed by 0 bases and 1 base, with 11 bases remaining between them. The CDR3 is 17 residues long. Germline lookup yields CDR1 SGDLS and CDR2 YYNGEE. CDR3: CASSVGMGRSYNSPLHF. CDR3 nucleotide sequence: TGTGCCAGCAGCGTAGGCATGGGGAGATCCTATAATTCACCCCTCCACTTT.

This chain uses TRBV7-8 with TRBJ2-3; TRBD2 matches at 7 bases. The CDR3 is 19 residues long. Germline V gives CDR1 SGHVS, CDR2 FQNEAQ. The V segment lost 1 base and the J segment 2 bases; nucleotides outside the gene matches: 15. CDR3 amino acids: CASSLVFGFQRGPTDTQYF. In DNA form, the CDR3 reads TGTGCCAGCAGCTTAGTTTTTGGCTTCCAGCGGGGACCCACAGATACGCAGTATTTT. Based on the CDR3 plus reference TRBV7-8 and TRBJ2-3, the full variable domain is GAGVSQSPRYKVAKRGQDVALRCDPISGHVSLFWYQQALGQGPEFLTYFQNEAQLDKSGLPSDRFFAERPEGSVSTLKIQRTQQEDSAVYLCASSLVFGFQRGPTDTQYFGPGTRLTVL.

On this clone: The conserved phenylalanine or tryptophan is not found at the CDR3 terminus, so this likely reflects a read error. This chain connects TRBV5-6 to TRBJ1-1; D perhaps matches TRBD1 (5 bases). The CDR3 covers 16 residues. V lost 1 base to trimming and J lost 0 bases, with 13 bases between them. Germline V CDR1 and CDR2: SGHDT, YYEEEE. The CDR3, as DNA: TGTGCCAGCAGCTTGCCGAGACAGCCTTTGAACACTGAAGCTTTCCTT. It yields the protein CASSLPRQPLNTEAFL.

The J gene is TRBJ2-5, the V gene TRBV4-1; 15 positions match TRBD2. Germline V CDR1 and CDR2: MGHRA, YSYEKL. CDR3 length equals 21 residues. After removal of 3 bases from V and 7 bases from J, the junction contained 21 bases not matched to a gene. The CDR3 nucleotides read TGCGCCAGCAGCCACCCCCCGGGACTAGCGGGGGGCCTGGACGTGGCAGGGACCCAGTACTTC. This gives the protein CASSHPPGLAGGLDVAGTQYF.

This chain joins TRBV2 and TRBJ1-1, with 8 nucleotides matching TRBD1. Germline-derived CDR1 and CDR2 are SNHLY and FYNNEI. V shed 6 bases and J 6 bases; nucleotides not matched to a gene: 9. This CDR3 region has 14 residues. CDR3 sequence: CASRTDRGAAEAFF. The CDR3, as DNA: TGTGCCAGCAGGACCGACAGGGGCGCGGCTGAAGCTTTCTTT.

The rearrangement links TRBV5-1 to TRBJ2-2; 10 bases agree with TRBD2. There are 17 residues in the CDR3. The trim removed 1 base at V and 3 bases at J, leaving 6 bases unmatched. In germline, CDR1 is SGHRS, CDR2 YFSETQ. CDR3 residues: CASSLPSSGSYTGELFF. The CDR3 DNA sequence: TGCGCCAGCAGCTTGCCGTCTAGCGGGAGTTACACCGGGGAGCTGTTTTTT.